This TCR beta chain was found in a study of OX40 agonist ivuxolimab in advanced cancers. Some background on the complete study: Ivuxolimab was an agonistic, fully human IgG2 monoclonal antibody directed against OX40 (CD134), a costimulatory receptor. Intravenous ivuxolimab was administered to patients every 2 weeks at six dose levels: 0.01, 0.1, 0.3, 1.5, 3 and 10 mg/kg. Of the approximately 53 patients in dose escalation, about 19 had hepatocellular carcinoma, some 15 had melanoma, 9 had renal cell carcinoma and 9 had head and neck cancer. In the dose-escalation cohort, 82.7% of patients were male, and the mean age was roughly 60 years, with a range of 23 to 79. Prior anti-PD-1, anti-PD-L1 or anti-CTLA-4 therapy was permitted, and approximately 40% of dose-escalation patients had received checkpoint inhibitors. Partial responses occurred in three dose-escalation patients: two with cutaneous melanoma and one with hepatocellular carcinoma. The point of sequencing TCRbeta in the periphery was to test whether ivuxolimab changed TCR sequence diversity and drove clonal T-cell expansion. The monotherapy dose-escalation portion (N ≈ 50 patients) of the phase I ivuxolimab trial is reported in the paper. Overall study outcomes, separate from this receptor: After ivuxolimab, more expanded clones were found on average in CD8+ T cells than in CD4+ T cells. At doses from 0.1 to 3.0 mg/kg, clonal expansion was seen in both CD4+ and CD8+ blood T cells between baseline and week 6. Antigen specificity was not determined for the clonally expanded peripheral T cells. Low levels of normalized T-cell clonal expansion were also shown by some nonresponding patients. In the 0.1-3.0 mg/kg groups, partial responders had among the lowest normalized peripheral clonal expansion, particularly in CD8+ T cells.

Turning to this clone: Its specific antigen is unknown. No much larger clone exists at a distance of one base, and base qualities are not known.

Patients with autoimmune disease history or receiving systemic immunosuppression were excluded from the trial. Peripheral blood for TCR sequencing was drawn from every dose cohort at baseline, at cycle 4 day 1 and at cycle 7 day 1. Samples came from an open-label, multicenter, first-in-human phase I dose-escalation trial of ivuxolimab. Adults with locally advanced or metastatic head and neck squamous cell, hepatocellular, melanoma or renal cell carcinoma were enrolled in the trial. CD4+ and CD8+ T cells were sorted separately from peripheral blood before TCR sequencing. Genomic DNA was isolated from the sorted cells so that the TCRbeta CDR3 region could be sequenced. TCRbeta CDR3 regions were sequenced using the immunoSEQ Assay. The source is immuneACCESS, and TCRdb retained only in-frame sequences with V and J called. Part of the clones is not carried over; for the studies checked, unresolved V genes explain less than half of this, and the remainder is unexplained. Counted in this sample were about 100,000 clones; about 91% of them appeared once. Of the sample, about 0.51% falls within the top ten clones.

V gives up 8 bases and J gives up 6 bases, and the segment between their germline ends measures 17 bases. CDR3 length: 13 amino acids, cysteine to phenylalanine. Only the CDR3 DNA stays, 39 bases, in frame from base 1. From the germline V gene, CDR1 is MGHDK and CDR2 is SYGVNS. The sequencing here drew on CD4+ or CD8+ T cells sorted from blood, taken in a trial of the OX40 agonist ivuxolimab. The TCR originated in an adult with an advanced solid tumor such as melanoma, head and neck, liver or kidney cancer. The chain employs TRBV25-1 and TRBJ2-7, with no confident D gene call. CDR3 region: CASQSWTELEQYF. The DNA is as follows: TGTGCCAGCCAGAGTTGGACGGAGCTCGAGCAGTACTTC.